Sequencing of this T cell receptor (beta chain) was carried out in a study of blood T cell repertoires in COVID-19. Study in general: Italy, Spain and the United States were the sources of the convalescent and acute COVID-19 samples. Sources were T cells, B-cell-depleted T cells, or PBMCs; the material itself was cDNA or gDNA.

After removal of 4 bases from V and 3 bases from J, the junction contained 4 bases not matched to a gene. The CDR3 contains 15 residues. Germline CDR1 is LGHDT and CDR2 is YNNKEL (reference sequence). As originally analysed: The authors estimated nucleated cell counts from reference gene primer amplification. Repertoires were generated with immunoSEQ multiplex PCR, while TCRdb's copy carries only in-frame clones and drops some. The V and J calls and clone size were taken over from that table, and D and trimming were inferred from the DNA. This sample has 40,000 to 50,000 clones, with around 87% found just once.

This chain uses TRBV3-1 (or the pseudogene TRBV3-2) with TRBJ1-5, with 9 nucleotides matching TRBD1. The source material was peripheral blood. This TCR derives from a man between 25 and 39 years old with active or convalescent COVID-19. The CDR3 spells CASSLGQGINQPQHF. CDR3 in DNA: TGTGCCAGCAGCCTAGGACAGGGGATCAATCAGCCCCAGCATTTT.